This TCR beta chain is drawn from a study of T cells in Graves' hyperthyroidism and ophthalmopathy. Study results and caveats: The model identified upcoming ophthalmopathy a median approximately seven months ahead of onset.

Amplified TCR beta CDR3 regions came from RNA transcripts. Researchers ran a first-round RT-PCR on the TCR CDR3 using the HTBI primer set. TCRdb passed the multiplex PCR reads through MiXCR, listing each CDR3 protein once. The sample comprises roughly 600,000 distinct CDR3 sequences, around 13% of which are singletons, and roughly an eighth rests with the top ten. This clonotype was found many times. Its antigen remains unknown. Germline loops: CDR1 SGHTA, CDR2 FQGNSA. Trimming at V came to 4 bases and at J to 1 base, leaving 5 bases not matched to a gene. This CDR3 is built from 15 residues. This chain links TRBV7-2 with TRBJ1-1; 8 nucleotides match TRBD1. The TCR sequence derives from a woman aged 50 to 65 with Graves' ophthalmopathy. Sequencing used blood. CDR3 in DNA: TGTGCCAGCAGCTCGACAGGGGCTAGGAACACTGAAGCTTTCTTT. This sequence encodes CASSSTGARNTEAFF.